The clone carrying this TCR beta chain was detected only once. Measured with immunoSEQ multiplex PCR; TCRdb has only the in-frame clones, and not every one. This sample carries 360,000 or so clones, around nine tenths of them seen once, and the ten largest clones take roughly 3.9%. This sample is drawn from a study of blood T cell repertoires in COVID-19. Study overall: Nucleic acid was either cDNA or gDNA, and it came from T cells, B-cell-depleted T cells, or PBMCs.

CDR1 and CDR2 from the germline V gene are MDHEN and SYDVKM. V was clipped by 9 bases and J by 3 bases; unmatched bases: 10. The CDR3 has 15 residues. This TCR was recovered from a woman aged 60 to 75 with COVID-19, enrolled during active disease. The sample was peripheral blood. The chain recombines TRBV28 with TRBJ2-3; 9 nucleotides match TRBD2. CDR3 bases: TGTGCCAGTCGCCTTGGCGGGGGGGCAACAGATACGCAGTATTTT. This gives the protein CASRLGGGATDTQYF.